Each of the 4 T cell receptor beta chains below was sequenced from the same sample in a study of T cell responses to AZD1222 COVID-19 vaccine. Sequencing was performed with immunoSEQ multiplex PCR; in TCRdb, only in-frame clones are kept and a portion is missing. The table has roughly 130,000 clones, roughly 92% seen once; the top ten hold over 1.5%. The sample was peripheral blood, taken on day 0 of AZD1222 vaccination. The receptors were sampled from an adult in good health.

V usage is TRBV5-1 and J usage is TRBJ1-1; D not certain. This CDR3 is built from 16 residues. Trimming removed 0 bases at V and 0 bases at J, with 12 bases between. Germline values: CDR1 SGHRS, CDR2 YFSETQ. CDR3 nucleotide sequence: TGCGCCAGCAGCTTGGCCCCCGTTGGGATGAACACTGAAGCTTTCTTT. Translated: CASSLAPVGMNTEAFF.

The chain couples TRBV5-4 to TRBJ1-6, with D uncertain. The CDR3 runs to 14 residues. Per the germline V gene, CDR1 is SGHNT and CDR2 is YYREEE (reference sequence). V was trimmed by 4 bases and J by 5 bases, leaving 10 bases between them. The DNA of the CDR3 is TGTGCCAGCAGCCAGAGGGTCAATAATTCACCCCTCCACTTT. Translated, it gives CASSQRVNNSPLHF.

The chain recombines TRBV7-8 with TRBJ2-7; no firm D call. The CDR3 is made up of 14 amino acids. From germline, CDR1 is SGHVS and CDR2 FQNEAQ. The germline V and J ends were trimmed by 1 base and 3 bases, with 10 bases remaining between them. The DNA for the CDR3 is TGTGCCAGCAGCTTAGAATTTGGGAACTACGAGCAGTACGTC. This sequence encodes CASSLEFGNYEQYV.

The chain recombines TRBV4-1 with TRBJ2-7; the D gene is possibly TRBD1 (6 bases). Germline CDR1 is MGHRA and CDR2 is YSYEKL. Trimming took off 2 bases at V and 1 base at J, with 12 bases between the two ends. This CDR3 contains 15 residues. The CDR3 here is CASSQIGQRSYEQYF. The CDR3 coding sequence is TGCGCCAGCAGCCAAATCGGACAGCGATCCTACGAGCAGTACTTC.